This T cell receptor beta chain emerged from a study of T cells in Graves' hyperthyroidism and ophthalmopathy (dated by TCRdb to between 2018 and 2020). For the wider study: Peripheral blood was sampled at the time of initial diagnosis, prior to any treatment. TCR V-J signatures able to tell the groups apart were searched for in a discovery cohort of 95 or so patients, of whom 43 had Graves' ophthalmopathy and about 60 had stable Graves' hyperthyroidism. Prospective prediction of ophthalmopathy was tested in an independent validation cohort consisting of some 18 hyperthyroidism patients and 15 or so patients who later progressed to ophthalmopathy. The 100 discovery patients were randomly split 7:3 into training and test sets. Thyroid tissue and blood T-cell repertoires from six Graves' hyperthyroidism patients were also compared in the study. Once sampling was done, hyperthyroidism patients were given methimazole at a starting dose of 30 mg daily, whereas ophthalmopathy patients were given high-dose intravenous methylprednisolone. TCR Vbeta CDR3 sequencing of 120 to 150 peripheral blood samples (over 40 ophthalmopathy, around 80 hyperthyroidism and approximately 17 progressor patients) is reported in the paper.

TCR beta CDR3 regions were amplified from RNA transcripts. The first round of RT-PCR for the TCR CDR3 was performed with the HTBI primer set and the Qiagen OneStep RT-PCR kit. Libraries were constructed in a second round of multiplex PCR, after which size selection and purification were performed. The libraries were sequenced on an Illumina HiSeq2000 using paired-end 100 bp reads. Per the original workflow: SOAPnuke was used to process the raw data, throwing out any read that contained adapters or uncalled bases, had a mean Phred below 15, or lacked an exact constant-primer or identifier match. COPE v1.2.5 was used to merge high-quality paired reads, and clonotypes were defined as unique nucleotide sequences. MiTCR v1.1 was used to align clonotypes to the IMGT TRBV, TRBD and TRBJ reference segments. Only V-J combinations with frequency above 0.0001, covering about 99% of repertoires, were analysed. The TCS score was defined as F50 (clonal expansion) divided by E x V (chaos), with BLOSUM62-based TCRdist calculated between CDR3 peptides within each V-J. Welch's t-statistics and random forest reduced 500 to 550 V-J features to 13, which were used in a naive Bayes classifier (R e1071). TCRdb reprocessed the public reads (quality trimming at Q25 with fastp, clone calling with MiXCR) and kept in-frame beta chains. When rows share a CDR3 protein, they turn into one entry using the most common DNA and genes. For this entry, the V and J calls and clone size follow TCRdb and not the study's own pipeline. The sample profile shows hundreds of thousands of distinct CDR3 sequences; roughly 15% of them were found once. Of the sample, 2.5% to 4% falls within the top ten clones.

This clonotype was counted only a few times. It lacks a known antigen. No quality values exist for individual bases; no much larger clone is one base distant. Study-level results and caveats: A model built on a 13 V-J signature distinguished ophthalmopathy from stable hyperthyroidism, reaching 85% to 90% sensitivity and 81.08% specificity in cross-validation and 80%/75% in testing. During validation, the model predicted progression to ophthalmopathy a median of approximately six months ahead of onset, with almost 71% sensitivity and almost 75% specificity. No statistical method was used to fix the sample size in advance, and group allocation was not hidden from the investigators. Blood samples also contained most of the expanded thyroid clonotypes (frequency above 0.001), which suggests that blood repertoires may reflect thyroid immune responses.

Inclusive of the bounding cysteine and phenylalanine, the CDR3 is 14 residues long. Of the read, only the CDR3 DNA is kept; its 42 bases are in frame from base 1. V gives up 4 bases and J gives up 7 bases, and the segment between their germline ends measures 15 bases. According to the germline V gene, CDR1 reads SGDLS and CDR2 reads YYNGEE. Ophthalmopathy patients had moderately to severely active disease, Clinical Activity Score of at least 3, NOSPECS grade of at least 4, and duration under 3 months. The study excluded patients with uncontrolled infections, other autoimmune diseases, pregnancy or lactation. Diagnoses were established on the basis of clinical symptoms, serum thyroxine and TRAb, thyroid ultrasound, and orbital computed tomography. Ficoll-Paque density gradient centrifugation was used to isolate PBMCs from 9.5 to 10 ml of fresh peripheral blood. Total RNA was extracted using Trizol reagent, and RNA quality was assessed on an Agilent 2100 Bioanalyzer.

Input material: blood. The TCR sequence derives from a woman aged 35 to 49 with Graves' ophthalmopathy. The chain employs TRBV9 and TRBJ2-1, with the D call perhaps TRBD1 or TRBD2, each one matching 7 bases. CDR3 loop: CASSSRQGGNEQFF. The DNA sequence follows: TGTGCCAGCAGCTCCCGACAGGGAGGGAATGAGCAGTTCTTC.